This TCR beta chain originates from a study of T-cell reconstitution after alpha-beta-depleted transplantation in children (dated by TCRdb to the mid-2010s). About the investigation overall: The study quantitatively tracked T-cell immune reconstitution after TCRalphabeta/CD19-depleted allogeneic hematopoietic cell transplantation in children using TCR repertoire profiling. Points the paper makes about the study in general: Hyperexpanded clone frequencies declined over subsequent months; after one year, T-cell counts and TCRbeta diversity were mostly attributed to newly produced T cells. The apparently early recovery of alphabetaT-cell counts about two months after transplant reportedly depended on only several hundred rapidly expanded clones that came from non-depleted graft cells. The high TCRbeta diversity at day 60 in some patients was ascribed to recipient T cells and intrathymic progenitors that had survived conditioning.

CDR1 and CDR2 are read off the germline V gene as MNHNS and SASEGT. The junction carries 10 bases between V and J, which are trimmed by 7 bases and 0 bases respectively. Its CDR3 holds 13 amino acids, cysteine through phenylalanine. The DNA shown is the 39-base CDR3, in frame from base 1. Read against the paper, the sample's treatment or condition label means: allogeneic hematopoietic cell transplantation with graft depleted of TCRalphabeta T cells and CD19 B cells. TCRalphabeta/CD19-depleted allogeneic hematopoietic cell grafts were given to the transplant recipients, all of whom were children. This clonotype has only one observation. This receptor's antigen is unknown. Base qualities are not recorded, but no much larger clone differs from it by a single base. Library preparation was by PCR. The run used an Illumina HiSeq 2500. Molecular barcoding was employed in the preparation of TCR libraries, with unique molecular identifiers being used to normalize TCRbeta repertoire quantification. TCRdb trimmed the raw reads at Q25, called clones with MiXCR and kept productive beta chains. Each entry is one CDR3 protein sequence, shown with its most common DNA and genes. The sample table records under 250,000 distinct CDR3 sequences; roughly a quarter of these occur just once. The ten largest clonotypes hold about 4.8% of the sample.

The source was PBMCs, mostly from graft donor cells, collected 360 days after TCRalphabeta/CD19-depleted stem cell transplant. This receptor chain uses TRBV6-1 and TRBJ2-7; a weak D assignment points to TRBD2 (5 bases agree). The sequence was obtained from a female patient between 2 and 10 years old who had a stem cell transplant for congenital amegakaryocytic thrombocytopenia, so the T cells may come from the graft donor. The encoded CDR3 is CASNARGSYEQYF. Here is the DNA: TGTGCCAGCAATGCCCGGGGCTCCTACGAGCAGTACTTC.